This note documents a single TCR beta chain sequence. The clone's antigen remains unknown. No per-base quality is available; no much larger clone lies one base away. The time point label corresponds to: cycle 1 day 1 (C1D1), immediately before nivolumab initiation. All trial patients had relapsed after autologous stem cell transplantation, with cohorts A, B and C differing in prior brentuximab vedotin exposure. The trial cohort comprised 56 patients with relapsed/refractory classical Hodgkin lymphoma whose best overall responses were complete response, partial response or progressive disease. In the multi-cohort phase II CheckMate 205 trial, trial patients received single-agent nivolumab. An independent review committee assessed best overall response by applying the 2007 International Working Group response criteria. Trial PBMCs were obtained immediately prior to nivolumab initiation (C1D1) and on therapy at cycle 2 day 1 and cycle 4 day 1. After peripheral blood was drawn into 8 mL Vacutainer Cell Preparation Tubes, PBMCs were isolated by centrifugation and then cryopreserved.

This entry belongs to a study of PD-1 blockade in classical Hodgkin lymphoma (dated by TCRdb to the early 2020s). With regard to the full study: Nivolumab dosing was 3 mg/kg intravenously every 2 weeks, continuing until either disease progression or unacceptable toxicity. To define a peripheral blood immune signature of response to PD-1 blockade in classical Hodgkin lymphoma, the study combined TCR beta sequencing with CyTOF. Paper-wide results and their limitations: Baseline diversity similar to that of newly diagnosed patients was observed in trial patients achieving complete response, whereas significantly lower diversity was observed in partial responders and progressors. Baseline TCR diversity was reported as lower in newly diagnosed patients than in healthy donors, and lower still in relapsed/refractory patients. Lower diversity was seen in patients whose nivolumab began less than 1 year after ASCT, and these patients were left out of later analyses so that immune reconstitution would not confound the results. By C4D1, a significant rise was seen in CD4+ TCR diversity but not in CD8+ TCR diversity (p=0.0027 vs p=0.16), and the rise was most apparent among complete responders (p=0.02). Only a single clinical trial cohort was studied, and what caused the repertoire differences, possibly disease activity or prior therapy, remained undefined.

Genomic DNA was isolated using the Qiagen DNeasy kit from unsorted PBMCs as well as from negatively selected CD4+ and CD8+ fractions. TCR beta CDR3 regions were subjected to amplification by immunoSEQ multiplex PCR with primers that anneal to V and J segments. A synthetic immune receptor repertoire was used to minimize amplification bias, and any remaining bias was removed computationally after sequencing. The paper's data handling went like this. Custom Python scripts were used to quantify repertoire diversity as the Shannon entropy index. Unsorted, CD4+ and CD8+ repertoires were analyzed separately, except for combined analyses in which CD4+ and CD8+ sequences were merged in silico. A clone counted as expanded when the clone's frequency after treatment rose at least 2-fold relative to C1D1, and clones undetected at baseline were given a pseudocount of 0.5. Singleton clones were defined as clones with 0 or 1 copy at C1D1, and non-singleton clones were defined as clones with 2 or more copies. By matching protein sequences in sorted samples from the same patient, clones expanded in unsorted samples were annotated as CD4+, CD8+ or unknown. Diversity changes from C1D1 to C4D1 were tested in paired samples using Wilcoxon tests. What TCRdb holds here is the immuneACCESS table cut down to in-frame rearrangements. Part of the clones is not present; checked against another copy, under half of the missing clones reflect an unresolved V gene, and the others are unexplained. V and J calls and clone size are given by that table; D and trimming were obtained from the DNA. Present in this sample are approximately 65,000 clones, around 88% of which were seen just once. The top ten clonotypes cover approximately 12% of the sample.

CDR1 LNHDA and CDR2 SQIVND are derived from the germline V gene (reference sequence). The CDR3, from cysteine to phenylalanine, totals 14 residues. Only the CDR3 DNA is retained, 42 bases long and in frame from the first base. V was cut back by 1 base and J by 2 bases, leaving a gap of 9 bases between them. The sample was peripheral blood mononuclear cells (PBMCs), taken at baseline. The TCR was taken from a human donor with classical Hodgkin lymphoma. The chain uses TRBV19 and TRBJ2-7, with the D gene possibly TRBD1 or TRBD2, each one fitting 6 bases. The CDR3 protein is CASSIAGATYEQYF. The nucleotides are TGTGCCAGTAGTATAGCGGGGGCTACCTACGAGCAGTACTTC.